This T cell receptor beta chain came from a study of blood T cells in healthy people across ages. This clonotype was seen a single time. The ends lost 7 bases at V and 1 base at J; junction bases unmatched: 7. This CDR3 contains 15 residues. Germline-derived CDR1 and CDR2 are MDHEN and SYDVKM. PCR was performed a second time for about 6 to 12 cycles using a sample-barcoded 5' primer and a J-beta primer mix. Using its own MiXCR run on the 5' RACE reads, TCRdb lists one record per CDR3 protein. The table records about 970,000 distinct CDR3 sequences, 51% of them present only once. The sequence came from a woman in her fifties or sixties in good health. The source material was blood. This sequence joins TRBV28 and TRBJ2-1, with 7 bases aligning to TRBD2. This chain's CDR3 is CASKSSGASYNEQFF. CDR3 coding DNA: TGTGCCAGCAAGTCTAGCGGTGCTTCCTACAATGAGCAGTTCTTC.